The text below deals with one T cell receptor beta chain. Its recognized antigen is unknown. The sample holds no much larger clone one base away, and base qualities are not on file. Libraries were made using the immunoSEQ multiplex PCR assay. For the multiplex PCR, a mixture combining 60 forward primers for TCR Vbeta segments and 13 reverse primers for TCR Jbeta segments was used. Amplification of the CDR3 region of rearranged TCR beta genes was performed with a multiplex PCR assay on genomic DNA. On the Illumina HiSeq System, the amplified TCR beta libraries were sequenced as 87-base-pair reads. The source study handled its data this way. In a later analysis, tens of millions of unique TCR beta chains were counted across the roughly 610 repertoires, and around 11 million of these chains were shared by at least two donors. Raw reads were error-corrected and collapsed into unique sequences with a nearest-neighbor algorithm that merged closely related sequences to remove PCR and sequencing errors. Alignment of CDR3 sequences to IMGT reference sequences was used to assign V, D and J gene segments. For a sequence to be retained, at least a six-nucleotide match to both a V gene segment and a J gene segment was required. Rearrangements were classified as productive when the CDR3 lacked stop codons and remained in frame with V and J, and all other rearrangements were classified as non-productive. CDR3 was defined by IMGT convention, running from the second conserved V-encoded cysteine to the conserved J-encoded phenylalanine. The earlier analysis of 587 of the donors excluded sequences that lacked an unambiguous match to a single V gene segment. In an earlier analysis of roughly 600 of the donors, a V segment was called functional when productive rearrangements were above 56.7%, and segregating when the standard deviation between donors exceeded 5%. A statistical classification framework was built for diagnosing cytomegalovirus status from the catalog of TCR beta chain sequences. V and J gene assignment, in a later analysis, came from comparing TCR nucleotide sequences with IMGT/GENE-DB human TR gene sequences. Using the TCRdist pipeline, a later analysis assigned CDR3 sequences along with most-parsimonious VDJ recombination scenarios. In a later analysis, each TCR beta chain was defined by its CDR3 amino acid sequence together with its V-gene family, and reads without a unique V-gene family were excluded. A later analysis removed 592 highly shared, low-generation-probability nucleotide sequences to deal with suspected cross-contamination and a sequencing artifact. For each public chain, a later analysis derived a clonal expansion index from normalized ranks of inferred template counts within each repertoire. Generation probabilities in a later analysis came from a VDJ recombination model fitted to out-of-frame rearrangements, and those results were checked against IGoR. A later analysis scored TCR-TCR, TCR-HLA and TCR-CMV co-occurrence with hypergeometric tests, applying a repertoire-size bias correction to TCR pairs. In a later analysis, false discovery rates were estimated by permuting HLA or CMV assignments 20 times. A later analysis grouped co-occurring TCRs with DBSCAN, adding TCRdist sequence similarity when clustering within HLA-allele-positive subsets. Co-occurrence clustering excluded repertoires with fewer than 30,000 or more than 120,000 public chains, plus five with anomalous nucleotide sharing. Entries here come from immuneACCESS through TCRdb and include only in-frame sequences with V and J called. Some clones fail to appear in such tables; in the studies checked, an unresolved V gene covers under half of the shortfall, and the cause of the remainder is unknown. V, J and clone size were drawn from that table, and D and trimming were deduced from the DNA. The sample data list 150,000 or so clones, and about 80% of these were observed just once. The biggest ten clones account for around 0.98% of the sample.

According to the germline V gene, CDR1 reads MGHRA and CDR2 reads YSYEKL. From its cysteine to its phenylalanine, the CDR3 spans 13 amino acids. The DNA shown is the 39-base CDR3, in frame from base 1. V is reduced by 4 bases and J by 6 bases, leaving a spacing of 13 bases between them. The cohort comprised around 700 healthy bone marrow donors. All cohort members were sampled while nominally healthy, although unrecorded immune exposures were likely present. The donor tested CMV seropositive and was one of the 289 seropositive cohort members. A peripheral blood sample was collected from each donor, and TCR beta sequencing was performed on peripheral blood mononuclear cells. Genomic DNA extraction from the blood cell samples was performed with the Qiagen DNeasy Blood Extraction Kit. The source of the sample is a study of cytomegalovirus exposure and HLA in healthy donors (dated by TCRdb to about 2017). The study in broad terms: An earlier analysis of more than 550 of the donors reported under 300 Gb of sequence data and 95 million to 120 million unique TCR beta sequences obtained from roughly 180 million T cells. An early release that covered some 630 HLA-typed donors contained about 290 gigabases of sequencing data and about 93 million unique TCR sequences. Of the approximately 400 genotyped donors, about 80% fell in the genetic ancestry cluster associated with self-reported Caucasian donors. The study aimed to test whether cataloging public T cell receptors could reveal signatures of past pathogen exposure. The study used immunosequencing to profile the T cell repertoires of around 600 subjects and linked those repertoires to cytomegalovirus serostatus. Besides the first cohort of under 700 subjects, a separate validation cohort made up of roughly 130 different subjects was used. The study combined high-throughput TCR immunosequencing, statistical association of individual TCRs with disease status, and machine learning to predict cytomegalovirus infection status. A later analysis re-examined previously published TCR beta repertoires from just over 650 donors and added high-resolution HLA genotyping to investigate patterns of TCR occurrence. The later analysis used no new phenotypic data to find candidate immune exposures, relying instead on TCR beta sequences and their occurrence across donors. To decide whether each TCR beta V gene segment behaved as functional or pseudogenic, an earlier analysis of some 600 of the donors relied on high-throughput TCR beta sequencing. Donor age, sex, ethnicity and CMV serostatus were compiled together with the repertoire data. A later genetic analysis took genome-wide SNP genotypes for about 55% of the roughly 700 donors and used that subset as a discovery cohort. Every discovery cohort repertoire had been produced on one sequencing platform. Both class I and class II loci were covered by HLA typing, at four-digit resolution. The number of donors typed differed by locus, with roughly 629-640 for A, B, C, DRB1 and DQB1, 522 for DQA1, approximately 570 for DPA1, and around 460 for DPB1. About five DR-DQ haplotypes were treated as single units for association and clustering because of strong linkage in the cohort. Among about 400 genotyped donors of the cohort, an average of about 240,000 unique TCR beta nucleotide sequences was sequenced per donor, of which about 20% were non-productive. The research as a whole found: Roughly uniform sequencing depth across donors was assumed in presence/absence analyses, although this assumption may not hold. A total of fewer than 200 TCR beta chains were listed by the study as associated with cytomegalovirus. The only immune exposure information available for the cohort was CMV serostatus. In both the original and validation cohorts, the classifier was reported to diagnose cytomegalovirus status with high specificity and sensitivity. Compared with equally common non-associated chains, HLA-associated TCR beta chains in a later analysis were more clonally expanded and had lower generation probabilities. When HLA alleles, especially DR and DQ, strongly co-occurred, TCR associations were difficult to assign to individual alleles. A cluster of highly shared sequence variants was judged likely to represent a technical artifact of the sequencing pipeline. A further reported finding was that TCR beta sequences accurately predicted the HLA-A and HLA-B alleles for most subjects in the first cohort. Roughly 15 rarely observed V segments, including chromosome 9 orphons, were excluded from the earlier analysis of several hundred of the donors because counts were too low. The authors suggested that the approach could potentially be generalized to other disease states and immunological phenotypes. An association between a missense DCLRE1C variant and V-gene and J-gene trimming of TCR beta chains was found in a later genetic analysis and replicated in an independent cohort. In an earlier analysis of roughly 560 of the donors, most TCR beta V segments were observed in productive rearrangements about 90% or about 30% of the time, broadly matching IMGT annotations. Three of the identified cytomegalovirus-associated TCR beta chains were confirmed in vitro to be specific for cytomegalovirus antigens. According to a later analysis, TCR association rates differed among HLA loci, with DRB1 alleles showing the most associated TCRs and HLA-C alleles showing the fewest. Most TCR sequences were seen in very few donors, while some public TCRs were found in many individuals. Because HLA typing was unavailable for some donors at each locus, only the typed subset was used in association tests. Several of the top co-occurrence clusters appeared to be linked to parvovirus B19, influenza, CMV and Epstein-Barr virus, according to a later analysis. In a later analysis, most CMV-associated TCR beta chains were found to appear HLA-restricted, with HLA associations seemingly driven largely by CMV exposure. Specific HLA alleles were associated with 15,000 to 20,000 TCR beta sequences at a false discovery rate of 0.05 in a later analysis. The cohort was sequenced for TCR beta chains only, and without alpha or paired-chain data the features that could be detected were limited. A later genetic analysis reported fewer N-insertions in productive TCRs among donors in an Asian-associated ancestry cluster than the approximately 670-donor mean. The 87-base-pair reads could not distinguish some IMGT-functional V segments, including TRBV6-2 and TRBV6-3, so those segments were excluded. Linkage disequilibrium might explain the correlated functional status among segregating V segments, but an unknown experimental factor could not be excluded.

The material sequenced was PBMCs. Recombination joined TRBV4-1 with TRBJ2-7; a weak D assignment points to TRBD1 (5 bases agree). The sequence was obtained from a woman in her 50s in good health and CMV-seropositive. This receptor has the CDR3 CASSPRERGEQYF. The DNA sequence reads TGCGCCAGCAGCCCCAGGGAAAGGGGCGAGCAGTACTTC.